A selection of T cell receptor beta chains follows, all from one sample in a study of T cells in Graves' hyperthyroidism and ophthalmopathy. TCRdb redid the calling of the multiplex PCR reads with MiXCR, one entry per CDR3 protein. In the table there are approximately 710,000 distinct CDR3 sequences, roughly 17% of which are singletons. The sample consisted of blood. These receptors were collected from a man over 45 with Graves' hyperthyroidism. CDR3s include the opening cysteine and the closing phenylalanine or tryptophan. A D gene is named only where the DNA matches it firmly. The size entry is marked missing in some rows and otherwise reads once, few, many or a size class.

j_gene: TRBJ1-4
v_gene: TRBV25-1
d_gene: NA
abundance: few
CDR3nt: TGTGCCAGCAACGGCCCGACTAATGAAAAACTGTTTTTT
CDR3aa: CASNGPTNEKLFF

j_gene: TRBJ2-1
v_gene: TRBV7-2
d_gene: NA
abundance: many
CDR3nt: TGTGCCAGCAGTGTGCTTAGGGGTGAGCAGTTCTTC
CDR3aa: CASSVLRGEQFF

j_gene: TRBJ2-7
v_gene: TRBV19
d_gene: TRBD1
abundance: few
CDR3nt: TGTGCCAGTAAAGCGGGACAGGGCTACGAGCAGTACTTC
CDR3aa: CASKAGQGYEQYF

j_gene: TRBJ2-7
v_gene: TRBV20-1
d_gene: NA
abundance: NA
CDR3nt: TGCAGTGCTCCCCTGGGAGTAGCGCCTTACTACGAGCAGTACTTC
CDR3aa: CSAPLGVAPYYEQYF

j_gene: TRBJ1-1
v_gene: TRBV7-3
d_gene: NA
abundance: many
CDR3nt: TGTGCCAGCAGCCAATCGGGCGGGGGGAACACTGAAGCTTTCTTT
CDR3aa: CASSQSGGGNTEAFF

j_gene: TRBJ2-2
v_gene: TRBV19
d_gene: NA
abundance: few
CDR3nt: TGTGCCAGTAGTATAGGTCAAGGTTCCGGGGAGCTGTTTTTT
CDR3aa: CASSIGQGSGELFF

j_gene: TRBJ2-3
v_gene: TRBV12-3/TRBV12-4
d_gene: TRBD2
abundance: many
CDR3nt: TGTGCCAGCAGTCACCAATTAGCGGGGAGCACAGATACGCAGTATTTT
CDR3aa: CASSHQLAGSTDTQYF

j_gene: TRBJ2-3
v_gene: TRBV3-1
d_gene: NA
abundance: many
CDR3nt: TGTGCCAGCGAACAGGGTACAGATACGCAGTATTTT
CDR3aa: CASEQGTDTQYF

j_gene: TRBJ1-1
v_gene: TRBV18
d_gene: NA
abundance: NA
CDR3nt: TGTGCCAGCTCACCCGGGGGCGGGGCGAACACTGAAGCTTTCTTT
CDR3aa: CASSPGGGANTEAFF

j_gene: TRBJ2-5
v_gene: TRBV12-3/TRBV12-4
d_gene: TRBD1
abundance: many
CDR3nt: TGTGCCAGCAGTCTGGGACAGGGAAAGACGGAGACCCAGTACTTC
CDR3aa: CASSLGQGKTETQYF

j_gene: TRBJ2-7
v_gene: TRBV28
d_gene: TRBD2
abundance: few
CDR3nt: TGTGCCAGCTGGGAGGGAGAGGGAGGCTACGAGCAGTACTTC
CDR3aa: CASWEGEGGYEQYF

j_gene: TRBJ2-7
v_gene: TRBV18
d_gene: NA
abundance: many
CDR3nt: TGTGCCAGCTCATCGAGGACACCTAGAGTCGAGCAGTACTTC
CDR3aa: CASSSRTPRVEQYF

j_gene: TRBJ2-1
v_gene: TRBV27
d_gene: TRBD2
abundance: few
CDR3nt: TGTGCCAGCAGATTCCGATTACTAGCGGGAGGGAAGAATGAGCAGTTCTTC
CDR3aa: CASRFRLLAGGKNEQFF

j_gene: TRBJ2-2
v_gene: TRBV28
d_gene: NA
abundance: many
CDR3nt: TGTGCCAGCAGTTTGCTCAAGGGGAACACCGGGGAGCTGTTTTTT
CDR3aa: CASSLLKGNTGELFF

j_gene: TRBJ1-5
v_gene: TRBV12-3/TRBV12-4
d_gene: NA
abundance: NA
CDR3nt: TGTGCCAGCAGTCCGCCCTGGAGCAATCAGCCCCAGCATTTT
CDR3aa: CASSPPWSNQPQHF

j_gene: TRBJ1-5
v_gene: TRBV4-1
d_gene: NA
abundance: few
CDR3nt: TGCGCCAGCAGCCGGAGCCCCGGTGGGATCAATCAGCCCCAGCATTTT
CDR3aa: CASSRSPGGINQPQHF

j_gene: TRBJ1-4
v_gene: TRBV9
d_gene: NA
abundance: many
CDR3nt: TGTGCCAGCAGCGTAGCTAACGGGGCAGAACGAGAAAAACTGTTTTTT
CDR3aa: CASSVANGAEREKLFF